The T cell receptor (beta chain) described here comes from a study of blood T cells in healthy people across ages. Total RNA extraction produced at least 5.5 micrograms (per sample) for the study. The use of a sample-barcoded 5' primer and a J-beta primer mix characterized a second PCR of about 7 to 12 cycles. A single record per CDR3 protein comes from TCRdb applying MiXCR to the 5' RACE reads. The sample carries roughly 560,000 distinct CDR3 sequences, around 24% recorded once. This clonotype occurred a few times. This CDR3 contains 17 residues. CDR1 is SQVTM and CDR2 is ANQGSEA in the germline V gene. After removal of 6 bases from V and 2 bases from J, the junction contained 18 bases not matched to a gene. These same data were also listed under a study on T cells of mothers and their children. That paper notes: Overlap ran slightly, non-significantly higher for related than unrelated mother-child pairs.

The source material was blood. The V and J genes are TRBV29-1 and TRBJ1-2, with TRBD1 matching over 7 bases. The sequence was obtained from a boy between 10 and 17 years old in good health. CDR3 bases: TGCAGCGTCTCCGGACAGGACCTATCCCTCACAAACTATGGCTACACCTTC. This sequence encodes CSVSGQDLSLTNYGYTF.